This T cell receptor beta chain appears in the sequencing data of a study of graft-versus-host responses after intestinal transplantation. About the research overall: Each of the recipients got a multivisceral, liver-intestinal, or isolated intestinal transplant. Overall study results and limits: GvH clones surfaced in recipient marrow, some emerging earlier in ileum or blood. Allografts of patients with graft-donor T cell macrochimerism showed high graft-versus-host to host-versus-graft clone ratios.

Sequencing was performed with immunoSEQ multiplex PCR; in TCRdb, only in-frame clones are kept and a portion is missing. Of some 90,000 clones in the sample, about 90% were seen once. The V and J ends lost 2 bases and 1 base, in that order; junction bases with no gene match: 8. Germline V CDR1 and CDR2: SGHTA, FQGTGA. The CDR3 contains 18 residues. A word on this clone: Its antigen is unidentified.

This clonotype originated in a human donor who received an intestinal transplant. Source: unstimulated CD8+ T cells sorted from spleen or lymph node cells, taken before intestinal transplant. The rearrangement links TRBV7-3 to TRBJ2-6, with TRBD1 matching 7 bases. CDR3 DNA: TGTGCCAGCAGCTTATCCGGACAGGTTATGTCTGGGGCCAACGTCCTGACTTTC. Protein sequence: CASSLSGQVMSGANVLTF. Looking up the rest from reference TRBV7-3 and TRBJ2-6 gives the full variable domain: GAGVSQTPSNKVTEKGKYVELRCDPISGHTALYWYRQSLGQGPEFLIYFQGTGAADDSGLPNDRFFAVRPEGSVSTLKIQRTERGDSAVYLCASSLSGQVMSGANVLTFGAGSRLTVL.